The 22 T cell receptor beta chains given below trace back to one sample, sequenced in a study of T cell repertoires in cytomegalovirus infection. TCRdb fed the reads into MiXCR, producing one record per CDR3 protein. The sample records roughly 230,000 distinct CDR3 sequences, about a sixth being singletons. Sequencing was done on a sample of CD8+ T cells from PBMCs. These receptor sequences come from a human donor in good health (CMV status not recorded). Some clones in this sample may be carry-over from other donors' samples.

This clonotype turned up a few times. This chain uses TRBV25-1 with TRBJ2-7; D uncertain. The CDR3 consists of 13 residues. The germline V gene encodes CDR1 MGHDK and CDR2 SYGVNS. The V end lost 1 base, the J end lost 6 bases, and 10 bases lay between the germline ends. The CDR3 sequence: CASSEFDRSEQYF. As DNA, the CDR3 is TGTGCCAGCAGTGAATTTGATAGGTCCGAGCAGTACTTC.

V usage is TRBV14 and J usage is TRBJ2-7; no clear D gene. Germline V gives CDR1 SGHDN, CDR2 FVKESK. V lost 0 bases and J lost 6, with 3 bases in between. CDR3 size: 11 residues. The CDR3 DNA sequence: TGTGCCAGCAGCCAAGAATTCGAGCAGTACTTC. Encoded protein: CASSQEFEQYF.

This clonotype was counted between two and nine times. The chain carries TRBV20-1 and TRBJ1-1; D gene unclear. Trimming left V 0 bases short and J 0 bases short, with 8 bases between. Germline V gene sequence: CDR1 DFQATT, CDR2 SNEGSKA (reference sequence). This CDR3 comprises 14 residues. CDR3 DNA sequence: TGCAGTGCTAGAGACAACCGCATGAACACTGAAGCTTTCTTT. It is translated as CSARDNRMNTEAFF.

This clonotype was seen only a few times. In nucleotides, the CDR3 is TGTGCCAGCAGCTTTCCCTCTTGGGACAGGGGGACTGGGGCCAACGTCCTGACTTTC. Translated: CASSFPSWDRGTGANVLTF. The chain couples TRBV5-5 to TRBJ2-6; 11 nucleotides align to TRBD1. Germline CDR1 is SGHKS and CDR2 is YYEKEE (reference sequence). Trimming removed 2 bases from V and 2 bases from J; junction bases left unmatched: 9. The CDR3 has 19 residues.

This chain joins TRBV29-1 and TRBJ2-2, with TRBD1 matching over 10 bases. J lost 0 bases, V lost 6 bases, and 7 bases had no gene match. The length of the CDR3 is 16 residues. Germline V gives CDR1 SQVTM, CDR2 ANQGSEA. The CDR3 loop is CSVFDRGLTNTGELFF. The DNA of the CDR3 is TGCAGCGTATTTGACAGGGGGCTTACGAACACCGGGGAGCTGTTTTTT.

In this sample, this clonotype turned up a few times. This chain connects TRBV6-6 to TRBJ1-5; perhaps TRBD1 as D (5 bases). CDR1 is MNHNY and CDR2 is SVGAGI in the germline V gene (reference sequence). This CDR3 is built from 14 residues. V shed 7 bases and J shed 7 bases, with 17 bases lying between them. The chain's CDR3 is CASTFAGGVQPQHF. The CDR3 DNA follows: TGTGCCAGCACTTTCGCGGGAGGGGTACAGCCCCAGCATTTT.

The chain links TRBV29-1 to TRBJ1-3; TRBD1 matches 8 bases. Per germline, CDR1 SQVTM and CDR2 ANQGSEA. CDR3 length equals 16 residues. V lost 0 bases to trimming and J lost 0 bases; unmatched junction nucleotides: 4. The CDR3 nucleotides are TGCAGCGTTGAAGACTTCGACAGGGGCTCTGGAAACACCATATATTTT. Its protein is CSVEDFDRGSGNTIYF.

This clonotype was counted only a few times. The chain couples TRBV7-8 to TRBJ2-4; D unclear. From germline, CDR1 is SGHVS and CDR2 FQNEAQ. The CDR3 loop spans 14 amino acids. Trimming took 5 bases from V and 6 from J, leaving 14 bases between them. Here the CDR3 DNA reads TGTGCCAGCAGCAGGCCAGCCCCGGGAAACATTCAGTACTTC. It is translated as CASSRPAPGNIQYF.

This clonotype was counted ten times or more. The rearrangement joins TRBV7-6 to TRBJ2-5, with D unclear. The CDR3 runs to 12 residues. Germline-derived CDR1 and CDR2 are SGHVS and FNYEAQ. The V and J ends lost 4 bases and 3 bases respectively, with 6 bases between them. This CDR3 reads CASSSTKETQYF. As DNA, the CDR3 is TGTGCCAGCAGCTCCACCAAAGAGACCCAGTACTTC.

This clonotype was observed a handful of times. This rearrangement joins TRBV2 to TRBJ2-3; 8 bases line up with TRBD1. The germline CDR1 and CDR2 sequences are SNHLY and FYNNEI. This CDR3 is built from 15 residues. The ends lost 4 bases at V and 0 bases at J; junction bases unmatched: 3. The CDR3: CASSATGESTDTQYF. Written as DNA, the CDR3 is TGTGCCAGCAGTGCGACAGGGGAGAGCACAGATACGCAGTATTTT.

This clonotype showed up many times. The V call is TRBV7-9, the J call TRBJ2-1; 7 nucleotides match TRBD2. CDR1 is SEHNR and CDR2 is FQNEAQ in the germline V gene (reference sequence). V was clipped by 5 bases and J by 1 base; unmatched bases: 8. CDR3 length: 16 amino acids. The CDR3: CASSHRSGGSYNEQFF. DNA for the CDR3: TGTGCCAGCAGCCACCGGTCGGGGGGATCCTACAATGAGCAGTTCTTC. The full variable domain, its missing parts supplied by reference TRBV7-9 and TRBJ2-1, is DTGVSQNPRHKITKRGQNVTFRCDPISEHNRLYWYRQTLGQGPEFLTYFQNEAQLEKSRLLSDRFSAERPKGSFSTLEIQRTEQGDSAMYLCASSHRSGGSYNEQFFGPGTRLTVL.

This chain joins TRBV4-3 and TRBJ1-5; no clear D. Germline V gene sequence: CDR1 LGHNA, CDR2 YSLEER. V dropped 1 base and J dropped 0 bases, with 7 bases sitting between them. The CDR3 spans 15 residues. Here the CDR3 reads CASSQGVYSNQPQHF. The CDR3 bases are TGCGCCAGCAGCCAAGGGGTTTATAGCAATCAGCCCCAGCATTTT.

The table lists this clonotype with many counts. The V call is TRBV6-1, the J call TRBJ2-7; 7 nucleotides line up with TRBD1. J was trimmed by 3 bases and V by 10 bases; bases with no gene match: 12. The CDR3 covers 14 residues. Germline V gene sequence: CDR1 MNHNS, CDR2 SASEGT. For the CDR3, the DNA is TGTGCCATCCGATTACGGGACAGAAACTACGAGCAGTACTTC. Protein sequence: CAIRLRDRNYEQYF.

This clonotype was observed at least ten times. The V and J genes are TRBV6-1 and TRBJ2-2, with 12 bases fitting TRBD2. CDR1 is MNHNS, CDR2 SASEGT, per germline. Trimming at V came to 6 bases and at J to 1 base, leaving 6 bases not matched to a gene. The CDR3 spans 17 residues. CDR3 DNA sequence: TGTGCCAGCAGACAGACTAGCGGGGGAGAGAACACCGGGGAGCTGTTTTTT. This translates into CASRQTSGGENTGELFF.

The sample holds many counts of this clonotype. The gene calls are TRBV7-8 and TRBJ2-3; D is unresolved. Per the germline V gene, CDR1 is SGHVS and CDR2 is FQNEAQ. The V gene lost 1 base and the J gene lost 7 bases, with 12 bases spanning the gap. The CDR3 contains 14 residues. The CDR3 nucleotides are TGTGCCAGCAGCTTAGATTCCATCCCGAATACGCAGTATTTT. It translates to CASSLDSIPNTQYF.

As concerns this clonotype: One base away lies a much larger clone, so this may be a sequencing read error. J is TRBJ1-1 and V is TRBV7-2; no clear D gene. The germline V gene has CDR1 SGHTA and CDR2 FQGNSA. The CDR3 consists of 12 residues. CDR3 DNA sequence: TGTGTCAGCAGCCAGGACTTCGTTGAAGCTTTCTTT. Protein product: CVSSQDFVEAFF.

This clonotype showed up many times. The rearrangement links TRBV7-6 to TRBJ2-5, with a possible D match to TRBD2 (6 bases). CDR1 SGHVS and CDR2 FNYEAQ come from the germline V gene. Trimming took off 6 bases at V and 4 bases at J, with 18 bases between the two ends. This CDR3 region has 15 residues. The CDR3 protein is CASRLRSGVGETQYF. CDR3 nucleotides: TGTGCCAGCAGACTAAGGTCGGGGGTGGGAGAGACCCAGTACTTC. Variable domain in full (rest from reference TRBV7-6 and TRBJ2-5): GAGVSQSPRYKVTKRGQDVALRCDPISGHVSLYWYRQALGQGPEFLTYFNYEAQQDKSGLPNDRFSAERPEGSISTLTIQRTEQRDSAMYRCASRLRSGVGETQYFGPGTRLLVL.

This clonotype was seen a handful of times. The CDR3 DNA reads as TGTGCCAGCAGCTCCGGGCTGGACAGGGTTCGGTATGGCTACACCTTC. This gives the protein CASSSGLDRVRYGYTF. The J gene is TRBJ1-2, the V gene TRBV7-9; 8 bases are a match to TRBD1. Germline V CDR1 and CDR2: SEHNR, FQNEAQ (reference sequence). The CDR3 has 16 amino acids. The V gene end was trimmed by 4 bases and the J gene end by 5 bases; junction bases not matched to a gene: 12.

The chain has TRBV11-1 and TRBJ2-1; TRBD1 might be the D (6 bases). Germline CDR1 reads SGHAT; CDR2 reads FQDESV (reference sequence). V was trimmed by 6 bases and J by 10 bases, leaving 10 bases between them. The CDR3 totals 11 residues. CDR3 in DNA: TGTGCCAGCAGAACAGGGCACGAGCAGTTCTTC. Its translation: CASRTGHEQFF.

This clonotype was recorded at least ten times. The chain links TRBV12-3 or TRBV12-4 to TRBJ2-1, with 9 bases fitting TRBD2. Trimming cost V 4 bases and J 5 bases; bases outside gene matches: 9. The CDR3 covers 16 residues. This chain's CDR3 is CASSSLGTSHNNEQFF. Here the CDR3 DNA reads TGTGCCAGCAGTTCCCTCGGGACTAGCCACAACAATGAGCAGTTCTTC.

This clonotype came up many times. The chain couples TRBV7-8 to TRBJ2-2; 7 bases are shared with TRBD1. V dropped 1 base and J dropped 3; count of bases not matched to a gene: 5. The V gene's germline CDR1 is SGHVS and CDR2 FQNEAQ. CDR3 length: 16 residues. The CDR3 loop is CASSLVPGQYTGELFF. The CDR3 coding sequence is TGTGCCAGCAGCTTAGTGCCGGGACAGTACACCGGGGAGCTGTTTTTT.

This chain uses TRBV7-6 with TRBJ2-1; a weak D match, TRBD1 (6 bases). The CDR3 consists of 14 residues. CDR1 is SGHVS and CDR2 is FNYEAQ in the germline V gene. Deletions cut 5 bases from V and 6 bases from J, with 14 bases between. CDR3 DNA sequence: TGTGCCAGCAGCATCAGGGGTACACGCAATGAGCAGTTCTTC. It specifies CASSIRGTRNEQFF.